The present T cell receptor beta chain was sequenced within a study of siplizumab effects on memory and regulatory T cells. Findings and caveats of the study: Of the alloreactive clones, only a minor fraction mapped to unstimulated subsets. Unstimulated naive T cells seemed to show more diversity than memory cells did, and they also seemed to be among the major contributors to the alloresponse. Confirmatory evidence of suppressive function in proliferating siplizumab-culture Tregs was not obtained.

V gave up 4 bases and J gave up 2 bases; unmatched junction bases: 7. CDR3 length equals 15 residues. Germline V gene data show CDR1 as SGHNT and CDR2 as YENEEA. Worth noting for this clone: Its antigen is not identified.

Each sample had about 100,000 TCR templates assayed. Generated by immunoSEQ multiplex PCR, the TCRdb table keeps only in-frame clones and is missing some. The repertoire holds 85,000 to 95,000 clones, with 94% as singletons. Sequencing was done on a sample of non-Treg CD4+ T cells sorted from blood. This rearrangement joins TRBV11-3 to TRBJ2-7; 8 nucleotides align to TRBD2. The TCR originated in a human donor in good health. CDR3 bases: TGTGCCAGCAGCTACGGAGCGGGAGAGACCTACGAGCAGTACTTC. It specifies CASSYGAGETYEQYF.